The next 11 T cell receptor beta chains were all read from a single sample in a study of blood T cell repertoires in COVID-19. Assay: immunoSEQ multiplex PCR; the TCRdb copy retains only in-frame clones and omits some. The profile shows around 100,000 clones, around 89% of them singletons. The sample was peripheral blood. The receptor source for this set is a woman older than 75 with acute or convalescent COVID-19.

The rearrangement links TRBV6-6 to TRBJ1-5, with D possibly TRBD1 on 5 matching bases. Between the trimmed V and J ends, which lost 10 bases and 4 bases, there was a span of 17 bases. The CDR3 is 14 residues long. CDR1 is MNHNY and CDR2 is SVGAGI in the germline V gene (reference sequence). CDR3 nucleotides: TGTGCCATCAACATTCTTGGGGGGAATCAGCCCCAGCATTTT. As protein: CAINILGGNQPQHF.

The rearrangement joins TRBV7-2 to TRBJ1-6; 12 bases match TRBD1. This CDR3 region has 18 residues. Germline CDR1 and CDR2: SGHTA and FQGNSA. Losses at the gene ends were 5 bases for V and 9 bases for J; bases not matched to a gene: 14. The CDR3 protein is CASSRGRDRGRVGSPLHF. DNA of the CDR3: TGTGCCAGCAGCCGGGGGCGGGACAGGGGGCGCGTCGGTTCACCCCTCCACTTT.

The J gene is TRBJ1-4, the V gene TRBV6-5; 9 bases align to TRBD1. CDR1 and CDR2 from the germline V gene are MNHEY and SVGAGI. Trimming removed 5 bases from V and 7 bases from J; junction bases left unmatched: 8. The CDR3 covers 15 residues. This CDR3 is CASSPTGGFSEKLFF. The CDR3 DNA follows: TGTGCCAGCAGTCCGACAGGGGGTTTTAGTGAAAAACTGTTTTTT.

This clone was counted between two and nine times. The rearrangement uses TRBV7-8 and TRBJ1-1, with TRBD1 matching over 7 bases. V was clipped by 1 base and J by 7 bases; unmatched bases: 18. Germline V gene sequence: CDR1 SGHVS, CDR2 FQNEAQ. The CDR3 contains 18 residues. The CDR3 DNA sequence: TGTGCCAGCAGCTTAGTTGGTCAAGGACAGGCGGGTGGAAGTGAAGCTTTCTTT. It yields the protein CASSLVGQGQAGGSEAFF.

This chain uses TRBV6-5 with TRBJ1-2; 11 nucleotides line up with TRBD1. CDR3 length equals 15 residues. Per the germline V gene, CDR1 is MNHEY and CDR2 is SVGAGI. Trimming at V came to 5 bases and at J to 7 bases, leaving 9 bases not matched to a gene. CDR3 bases: TGTGCCAGCAGTCCCGGGGGGACAGGGGGTCTTGGCTACACCTTC. This sequence encodes CASSPGGTGGLGYTF.

V is TRBV19 and J is TRBJ2-1; 7 bases map to TRBD1. The CDR3 runs 15 residues. V shed 5 bases and J 8 bases; nucleotides not matched to a gene: 12. Germline V gene lookup returns CDR1 LNHDA and CDR2 SQIVND (reference sequence). The CDR3 DNA is TGTGCCAGTAGTTTGACAGGGCGTGTGTGGGATGAGCAGTTCTTC. Protein: CASSLTGRVWDEQFF.

V and J are TRBV4-1 and TRBJ1-5; 9 bases line up with TRBD1. V gave up 4 bases and J gave up 5 bases; unmatched junction bases: 3. This CDR3 spans 14 amino acids. The germline V gene has CDR1 MGHRA and CDR2 YSYEKL. As DNA, the CDR3 is TGCGCCAGCAGCCTTGACAGGGGGGATCAGCCCCAGCATTTT. It codes for CASSLDRGDQPQHF.

V usage is TRBV29-1 and J usage is TRBJ2-7, with 9 bases aligning to TRBD2. Per the germline V gene, CDR1 is SQVTM and CDR2 is ANQGSEA. The J segment lost 7 bases and the V segment lost 1 base, leaving 5 bases of the junction unmatched. The CDR3 has 13 amino acids. The CDR3 nucleotides are TGCAGCGTTGAAGGGCGGGGGGGCCGTGAGCAGTACTTC. Encoded protein: CSVEGRGGREQYF.

The chain has TRBV4-1 and TRBJ1-6, with D tentatively TRBD1 (5 bases). Trimming removed 0 bases from V and 9 bases from J, with 15 bases in between. This CDR3 contains 16 residues. The germline CDR1 and CDR2 sequences are MGHRA and YSYEKL. As DNA, the CDR3 is TGCGCCAGCAGCCAAGATAGGCAGGGTATAGCTTCACCCCTCCACTTT. This codes for CASSQDRQGIASPLHF.

The sample holds a few counts of this clone. The V gene is TRBV30, the J gene TRBJ1-5; tentatively, D is TRBD1 (5 bases). V shed 4 bases and J shed 0 bases, with 10 bases lying between them. Germline CDR1 GTSNPN, CDR2 SVGIG (reference sequence). This CDR3 is built from 14 residues. This CDR3 reads CAWNQGNSNQPQHF. CDR3 DNA: TGTGCCTGGAATCAGGGAAATAGCAATCAGCCCCAGCATTTT.

This clone has just one count. V gene TRBV15 combines with J gene TRBJ2-2, with 7 bases aligning to TRBD1. V shed 8 bases and J 7 bases; nucleotides not matched to a gene: 10. Germline V gives CDR1 LNHNV, CDR2 YYDKDF (reference sequence). The CDR3 extends over 14 amino acids. The CDR3 bases are TGTGCCACCTCAAGAGGGACAGAAATCGGGGAGCTGTTTTTT. It is translated as CATSRGTEIGELFF.